These 20 T cell receptor beta chains share one sample of origin, sequenced in a study of CD8 T cells in ankylosing spondylitis. TCRdb recomputed calls from the 5' RACE reads with MiXCR, one row per CDR3 protein. The data contain approximately 140,000 distinct CDR3 sequences, around 9.7% of them singletons. The sequenced sample was blood, either unsorted or a sorted T cell fraction (not recorded which). These TCRs come from a male donor with ankylosing spondylitis or in good health (not recorded which).

This chain connects TRBV5-8 to TRBJ1-1; D is ambiguous. The ends were cut back, 7 bases at V and 1 base at J, with 11 bases in the middle. This CDR3 comprises 13 residues. CDR1 and CDR2 from the germline V gene are SGHTS and YDEGEE. The DNA of the CDR3 is TGTGCCAGCCTCTTCCGAACGAACACTGAAGCTTTCTTT. Protein sequence: CASLFRTNTEAFF.

This clonotype showed up many times. This rearrangement joins TRBV15 to TRBJ2-3; 16 positions agree with TRBD2. Germline V gives CDR1 LNHNV, CDR2 YYDKDF (reference sequence). The ends lost 1 base at V and 2 bases at J; junction bases unmatched: 18. This CDR3 spans 23 amino acids. The CDR3 is CATSRGGRAPGLAGGGSTDTQYF. CDR3 nucleotide sequence: TGTGCCACCAGCAGAGGCGGTCGGGCTCCGGGACTAGCGGGAGGGGGGTCCACAGATACGCAGTATTTT.

This clonotype occurred many times. V gene TRBV10-3 combines with J gene TRBJ2-1; D might be TRBD2 (5 bases). The CDR3 spans 13 residues. The V and J ends lost 0 bases and 12 bases respectively, with 12 bases between them. The V gene's germline CDR1 is ENHRY and CDR2 SYGVKD. The CDR3 bases are TGTGCCATCAGTGAGTCATCGCTAGGGAGGCAGTTCTTC. Translating it yields CAISESSLGRQFF.

This clonotype was recorded at least ten times. This chain joins TRBV28 and TRBJ1-1; the D gene is possibly TRBD1 (5 bases). Germline CDR1 and CDR2: MDHEN and SYDVKM. The V and J ends lost 3 bases and 0 bases respectively, with 8 bases between them. This CDR3 is 14 amino acids long. The CDR3 here is CASSFGGVNTEAFF. CDR3 DNA sequence: TGTGCCAGCAGTTTTGGGGGTGTGAACACTGAAGCTTTCTTT.

This clonotype occurred many times. The chain's CDR3 is CASSQGFGLRETQYF. In DNA, the CDR3 is TGCGCCAGCAGCCAAGGGTTTGGCTTACGGGAGACCCAGTACTTC. The chain recombines TRBV4-3 with TRBJ2-5, with D hard to call. Looked up from germline, CDR1 is LGHNA and CDR2 is YSLEER. Trimming stripped 1 base from V and 5 bases from J, with 14 bases between. The CDR3 has 15 residues.

This clonotype has just a few counts. The J gene is TRBJ2-3, the V gene TRBV20-1; 8 bases are shared with TRBD2. The CDR3 is 14 residues long. Germline loops: CDR1 DFQATT, CDR2 SNEGSKA (reference sequence). Trimming took 7 bases from V and 4 from J; bases not matched to a gene: 10. Here the CDR3 reads CSVGLAGVPDTQYF. As DNA, the CDR3 is TGCAGTGTCGGGCTAGCGGGTGTCCCAGATACGCAGTATTTT.

This clonotype occurred many times. V usage is TRBV20-1 and J usage is TRBJ2-4; perhaps TRBD1 as D (5 bases). From germline, CDR1 is DFQATT and CDR2 SNEGSKA (reference sequence). Between the trimmed V and J ends, which lost 3 bases and 1 base, there was a span of 13 bases. The CDR3 consists of 15 residues. CDR3 protein: CSARTDNGAKNIQYF. In DNA form, the CDR3 reads TGCAGTGCTAGGACAGACAACGGGGCCAAAAACATTCAGTACTTC.

This clonotype was seen many times. The V call is TRBV5-8, the J call TRBJ2-1; D unclear. Germline lookup yields CDR1 SGHTS and CDR2 YDEGEE. The V and J ends lost 0 bases and 0 bases respectively, with 7 bases between them. The CDR3 sequence is 15 residues long. The DNA for the CDR3 is TGTGCCAGCAGCTTGGGGGCCTACTCCTACAATGAGCAGTTCTTC. It yields the protein CASSLGAYSYNEQFF.

This clonotype was observed a few times. This chain uses TRBV2 with TRBJ2-6; D is unresolved. CDR1 is SNHLY and CDR2 is FYNNEI in the germline V gene. V was pared by 0 bases and J by 2 bases, with 17 bases between. The CDR3 spans 19 residues. The CDR3 region has the DNA TGTGCCAGCAGTGAAGCGCTTTGGGCCATAGTCCCTGGGGCCAACGTCCTGACTTTC. Protein sequence: CASSEALWAIVPGANVLTF.

This rearrangement joins TRBV5-6 to TRBJ2-1; 10 bases map to TRBD2. Germline CDR1 reads SGHDT; CDR2 reads YYEEEE. CDR3 size: 19 residues. Trimming took 4 bases from V and 6 from J; bases not matched to a gene: 19. CDR3 residues: CASSHLGLMVGLASNEQFF. CDR3 bases: TGTGCCAGCAGCCATCTTGGGCTTATGGTGGGACTAGCGAGCAATGAGCAGTTCTTC. Filled out from reference TRBV5-6 and TRBJ2-1, the complete variable domain reads DAGVTQSPTHLIKTRGQQVTLRCSPKSGHDTVSWYQQALGQGPQFIFQYYEEEERQRGNFPDRFSGHQFPNYSSELNVNALLLGDSALYLCASSHLGLMVGLASNEQFFGPGTRLTVL.

This clonotype showed up many times. CDR3 nucleotides: TGCGCCAGCAGCTTGGGACATTCAAGCTCCTACAATGAGCAGTTCTTC. Encoded protein: CASSLGHSSSYNEQFF. This rearrangement joins TRBV5-1 to TRBJ2-1; D is undetermined. The V gene lost 0 bases and the J gene lost 0 bases, with 10 bases spanning the gap. The CDR3 length is 16 residues. CDR1 SGHRS and CDR2 YFSETQ come from the germline V gene. Together with reference TRBV5-1 and TRBJ2-1, the CDR3 gives the full variable domain: KAGVTQTPRYLIKTRGQQVTLSCSPISGHRSVSWYQQTPGQGLQFLFEYFSETQRNKGNFPGRFSGRQFSNSRSEMNVSTLELGDSALYLCASSLGHSSSYNEQFFGPGTRLTVL.

This clonotype was seen many times. The chain joins TRBV20-1 to TRBJ1-1, with D perhaps TRBD1 (5 bases). The germline CDR1 and CDR2 sequences are DFQATT and SNEGSKA (reference sequence). This CDR3 spans 12 amino acids. The CDR3 loop reads CRSSGGRTEAFF. CDR3 DNA sequence: TGCAGGTCAAGTGGGGGTCGCACTGAAGCTTTCTTT.

The chain links TRBV7-8 to TRBJ2-3; possible D gene TRBD2, 7 bases. This CDR3 comprises 16 residues. The germline gives CDR1 SGHVS, CDR2 FQNEAQ. Deletions cut 1 base from V and 6 bases from J, with 17 bases between. The CDR3 protein is CASSLVPRGGLDTQYF. Here the CDR3 DNA reads TGTGCCAGCAGCTTAGTACCGCGCGGGGGCCTGGATACGCAGTATTTT.

Ten or more counts support this clonotype. The CDR3 region is CASMGWDEQYF. CDR3 sequence (DNA): TGTGCCAGCATGGGGTGGGACGAGCAGTACTTC. This chain connects TRBV6-5 to TRBJ2-7; D ambiguous. Germline assignment: CDR1 MNHEY and CDR2 SVGAGI. V was clipped by 7 bases and J by 5 bases, with 9 bases between them. The CDR3 runs 11 residues.

In this sample, this clonotype turned up many times. This sequence joins TRBV29-1 and TRBJ2-1; TRBD1 matches 8 bases. The CDR3 covers 14 residues. The V segment lost 1 base and the J segment 4 bases; nucleotides outside the gene matches: 3. Germline V CDR1 and CDR2: SQVTM, ANQGSEA. Here the CDR3 reads CSVEGTGTYNEQFF. DNA for the CDR3: TGCAGCGTTGAAGGGACAGGGACGTACAATGAGCAGTTCTTC.

Ten or more counts support this clonotype. This chain joins TRBV20-1 and TRBJ2-1; D not certain. The CDR3 runs 16 residues. CDR1 is DFQATT and CDR2 is SNEGSKA in the germline V gene (reference sequence). Trimming cost V 1 base and J 7 bases, with 20 bases left between them. The CDR3 loop is CSARVMLVGGPNEQFF. The CDR3 region has the DNA TGCAGTGCTAGAGTGATGCTAGTAGGTGGGCCGAATGAGCAGTTCTTC.

This clonotype was counted many times. The V gene is TRBV7-3, the J gene TRBJ2-2, with TRBD1 matching over 10 bases. J lost 2 bases, V lost 5 bases, and 11 bases had no gene match. The germline V gene encodes CDR1 SGHTA and CDR2 FQGTGA. The CDR3 is 18 amino acids. The CDR3 reads CASSHHRDRGINTGELFF. CDR3 sequence (DNA): TGTGCCAGCAGCCATCACCGGGACAGGGGAATAAACACCGGGGAGCTGTTTTTT.

This clonotype was seen more than once but under ten times. This rearrangement joins TRBV7-6 to TRBJ2-5, with D possibly matching TRBD1 (6 bases). CDR1 and CDR2 from the germline V gene are SGHVS and FNYEAQ. CDR3 length: 15 residues. V lost 4 bases and J 3 bases, leaving 15 bases between the germline ends. The CDR3 region is CASSSSPDRKETQYF. The CDR3 coding sequence is TGTGCCAGCAGCTCCAGCCCGGACAGAAAAGAGACCCAGTACTTC.

The chain couples TRBV20-1 to TRBJ2-1, with 11 bases lining up with TRBD2. CDR1 DFQATT and CDR2 SNEGSKA come from the germline V gene (reference sequence). The trim removed 6 bases at V and 8 bases at J, leaving 15 bases unmatched. This CDR3 has 16 amino acids. The CDR3 protein is CSAKAGYGLAGDEQFF. In DNA form, the CDR3 reads TGCAGTGCCAAAGCGGGATACGGACTAGCGGGCGATGAGCAGTTCTTC.

The gene calls are TRBV18 and TRBJ2-5, with a weak D call TRBD1 (5 bases). Germline CDR1 reads KGHSH; CDR2 reads LQKENI. This CDR3 contains 16 residues. Trimming stripped 3 bases from V and 0 bases from J, with 14 bases between. CDR3 loop: CASSPFAGYYQETQYF. The CDR3 DNA reads TGTGCCAGCTCACCTTTCGCAGGGTACTACCAAGAGACCCAGTACTTC.